Sequencing of this T cell receptor beta chain was carried out in a study of CD8 T cells in ankylosing spondylitis. Comments on this clonotype: Its antigen is not known.

TCRdb reanalysed the 5' RACE reads using MiXCR and keeps one entry per CDR3 protein. The sample holds some 40,000 distinct CDR3 sequences, 3% seen once. The CDR3 spans 15 residues. Germline V gene lookup returns CDR1 SGDLS and CDR2 YYNGEE. Trimming cost V 3 bases and J 4 bases, with 16 bases left between them. Study results and limitations: Matched ankylosing spondylitis synovial fluid reportedly contained a significantly enriched population of disease-linked clones. Seemingly characteristic of ankylosing spondylitis blood was a TCR beta motif consisting of several highly homologous variants.

The clonotype comes from a male donor with ankylosing spondylitis or in good health (not recorded which). V and J are TRBV9 and TRBJ1-1; D might be TRBD1 (6 bases). The specimen sequenced was blood, either unsorted or a sorted T cell fraction (not recorded which). The CDR3 loop is CASSGGSGAGTEAFF. The CDR3 nucleotides are TGTGCCAGCAGCGGCGGTTCGGGGGCTGGCACTGAAGCTTTCTTT.